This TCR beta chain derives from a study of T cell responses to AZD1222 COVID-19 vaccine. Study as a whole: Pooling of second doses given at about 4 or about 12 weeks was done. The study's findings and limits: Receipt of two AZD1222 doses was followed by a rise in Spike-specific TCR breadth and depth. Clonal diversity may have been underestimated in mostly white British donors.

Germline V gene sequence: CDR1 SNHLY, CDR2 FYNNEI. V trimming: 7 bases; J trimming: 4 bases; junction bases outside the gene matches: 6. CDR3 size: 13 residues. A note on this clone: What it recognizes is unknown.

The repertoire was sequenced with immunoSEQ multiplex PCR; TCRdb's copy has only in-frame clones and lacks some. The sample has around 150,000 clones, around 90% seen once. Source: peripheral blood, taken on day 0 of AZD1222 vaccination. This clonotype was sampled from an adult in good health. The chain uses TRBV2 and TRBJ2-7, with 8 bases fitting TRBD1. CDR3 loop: CASKWTGTYEQYF. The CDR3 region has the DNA TGTGCCAGCAAGTGGACAGGGACTTACGAGCAGTACTTC. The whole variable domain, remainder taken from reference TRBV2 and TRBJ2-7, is EPEVTQTPSHQVTQMGQEVILRCVPISNHLYFYWYRQILGQKVEFLVSFYNNEISEKSEIFDDQFSVERPDGSNFTLKIRSTKLEDSAMYFCASKWTGTYEQYFGPGTRLTVT.